This T cell receptor (beta chain) comes out of a study of blood T cells in healthy people across ages. Study outcomes and limitations: Compared with aged donors, long-lived donors showed fewer expanded clones, suggesting selection.

Turning to this clonotype: As yet, its antigen is unknown.

Alongside a J-beta primer mix, a sample-barcoded 5' primer served in a second PCR lasting roughly 6 to 11 cycles. Each cDNA molecule was tagged by a template-switch adaptor with 12 random nucleotides. TCRdb processed the 5' RACE reads anew with MiXCR; each CDR3 protein has one entry. The sample contains some 1.8 million distinct CDR3 sequences, roughly two fifths of which appear only once. Deletions cut 8 bases from V and 0 bases from J, with 3 bases between. The CDR3 length is 10 residues. The V gene's germline CDR1 is SQVTM and CDR2 ANQGSEA. The sequence was collected from a human donor in good health. This rearrangement joins TRBV29-1 to TRBJ2-3, with unresolved D. What was sequenced was blood. The CDR3 is CSLSTDTQYF. CDR3 nucleotides: TGCAGCCTAAGCACAGATACGCAGTATTTT.